This TCR beta chain originates from a study of blood T cell repertoires in COVID-19. Authors' methods: Reference gene primers were amplified, and this amplification served to estimate nucleated cell counts. Profiling relied on immunoSEQ multiplex PCR, and the TCRdb table lists in-frame clones only, not all of them. V, J and clone size are taken as reported in that table, and D and trimming were inferred from the DNA itself. The table has some 200,000 clones, 94% seen once. Per germline, CDR1 ENHRY and CDR2 SYGVKD. The V segment lost 4 bases and the J segment 5 bases; nucleotides outside the gene matches: 5. There are 14 residues in the CDR3.

The TCR comes from a man aged 30-40 years with COVID-19, enrolled during active disease. The chain recombines TRBV10-3 with TRBJ2-3; TRBD2 matches at 8 bases. What was sequenced was peripheral blood. The CDR3 sequence: CAISAGGRIDTQYF. CDR3 bases: TGTGCCATCAGTGCGGGGGGGCGGATAGATACGCAGTATTTT.